The source of this T cell receptor (beta chain) is a study of T cells in Graves' hyperthyroidism and ophthalmopathy. This clonotype showed up many times. RNA transcripts yielded amplified TCR beta CDR3 regions. A first-round RT-PCR of the TCR CDR3 used the HTBI primer set. TCRdb re-called the multiplex PCR reads through MiXCR, storing one row per CDR3 protein. The table shows just under 750,000 distinct CDR3 sequences, with roughly a third occurring only once. Germline CDR1 and CDR2: SGHTS and YDEGEE. CDR3 size: 14 residues. V lost 0 bases and J 3 bases, leaving 9 bases between the germline ends. This chain connects TRBV5-8 to TRBJ1-2, with D unresolved. The sequenced sample was blood. The sequence derives from a woman in her thirties or forties with Graves' hyperthyroidism. For the CDR3, the DNA is TGTGCCAGCAGCTTGGATCTAGGTGACTATGGCTACACCTTC. It is translated as CASSLDLGDYGYTF.